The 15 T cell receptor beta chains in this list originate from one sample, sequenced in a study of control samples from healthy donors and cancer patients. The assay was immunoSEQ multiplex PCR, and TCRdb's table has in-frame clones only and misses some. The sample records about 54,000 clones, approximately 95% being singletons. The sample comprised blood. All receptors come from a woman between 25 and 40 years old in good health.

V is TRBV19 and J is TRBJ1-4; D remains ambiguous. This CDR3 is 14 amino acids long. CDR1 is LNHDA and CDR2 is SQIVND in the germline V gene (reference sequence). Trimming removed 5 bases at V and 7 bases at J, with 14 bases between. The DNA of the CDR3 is TGTGCCAGTAGTCGACCCACTACCGGTGAAAAACTGTTTTTT. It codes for CASSRPTTGEKLFF.

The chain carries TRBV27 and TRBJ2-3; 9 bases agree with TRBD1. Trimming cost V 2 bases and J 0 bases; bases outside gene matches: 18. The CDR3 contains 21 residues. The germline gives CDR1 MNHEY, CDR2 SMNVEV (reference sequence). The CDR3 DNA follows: TGTGCCAGCAGTTTAGGTCCGCCACCGGGACAGGGCGACACTAGCACAGATACGCAGTATTTT. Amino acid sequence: CASSLGPPPGQGDTSTDTQYF.

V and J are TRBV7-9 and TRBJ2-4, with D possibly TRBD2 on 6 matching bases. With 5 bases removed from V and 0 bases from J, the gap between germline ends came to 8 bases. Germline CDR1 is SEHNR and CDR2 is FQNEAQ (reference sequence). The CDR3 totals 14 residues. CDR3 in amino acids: CASSEGLAKNIQYF. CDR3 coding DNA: TGTGCCAGCAGCGAGGGACTAGCCAAAAACATTCAGTACTTC.

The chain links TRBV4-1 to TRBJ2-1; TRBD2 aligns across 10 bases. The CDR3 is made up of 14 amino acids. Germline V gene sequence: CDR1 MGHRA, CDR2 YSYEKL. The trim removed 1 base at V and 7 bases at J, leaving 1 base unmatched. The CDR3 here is CASSQASGGNEQFF. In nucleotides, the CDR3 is TGCGCCAGCAGCCAAGCTAGCGGGGGAAATGAGCAGTTCTTC.

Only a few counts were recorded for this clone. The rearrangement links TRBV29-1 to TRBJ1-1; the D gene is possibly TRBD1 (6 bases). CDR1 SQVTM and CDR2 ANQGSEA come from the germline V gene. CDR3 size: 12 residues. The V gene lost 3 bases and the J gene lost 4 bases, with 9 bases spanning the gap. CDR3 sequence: CSVDKGGTEAFF. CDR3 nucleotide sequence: TGCAGCGTTGATAAGGGGGGCACTGAAGCTTTCTTT.

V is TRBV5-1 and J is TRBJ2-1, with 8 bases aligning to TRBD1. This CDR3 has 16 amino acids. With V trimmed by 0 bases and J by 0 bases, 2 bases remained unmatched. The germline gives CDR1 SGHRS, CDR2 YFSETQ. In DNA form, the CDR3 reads TGCGCCAGCAGCTTGGGGGACAGGAGCTCCTACAATGAGCAGTTCTTC. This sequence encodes CASSLGDRSSYNEQFF. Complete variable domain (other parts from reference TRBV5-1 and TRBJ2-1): KAGVTQTPRYLIKTRGQQVTLSCSPISGHRSVSWYQQTPGQGLQFLFEYFSETQRNKGNFPGRFSGRQFSNSRSEMNVSTLELGDSALYLCASSLGDRSSYNEQFFGPGTRLTVL.

This CDR3 is CSASPPRDSGNTIYF. CDR3 bases: TGCAGTGCTAGTCCCCCCAGGGACTCTGGAAACACCATATATTTT. V usage is TRBV20-1 and J usage is TRBJ1-3; D is perhaps TRBD1 (5 bases). Germline assignment: CDR1 DFQATT and CDR2 SNEGSKA (reference sequence). V lost 3 bases and J 0 bases, leaving 12 bases between the germline ends. CDR3 length equals 15 residues.

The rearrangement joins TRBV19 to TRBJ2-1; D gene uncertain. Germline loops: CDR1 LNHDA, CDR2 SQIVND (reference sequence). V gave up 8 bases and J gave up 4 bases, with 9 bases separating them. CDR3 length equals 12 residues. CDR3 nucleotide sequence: TGTGCCAGTGGCTTCAATTACAATGAGCAGTTCTTC. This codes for CASGFNYNEQFF.

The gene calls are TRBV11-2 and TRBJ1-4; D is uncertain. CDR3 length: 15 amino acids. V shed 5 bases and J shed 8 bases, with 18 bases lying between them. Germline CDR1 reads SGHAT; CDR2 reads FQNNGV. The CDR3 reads CASSPSGLVGEKLFF. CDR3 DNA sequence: TGTGCCAGCAGCCCTTCAGGCCTGGTAGGGGAAAAACTGTTTTTT.

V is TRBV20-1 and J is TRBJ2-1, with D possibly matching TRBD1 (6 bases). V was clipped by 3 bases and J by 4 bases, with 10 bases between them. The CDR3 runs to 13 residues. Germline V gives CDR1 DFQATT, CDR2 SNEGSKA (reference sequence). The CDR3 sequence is CSASPTGYNEQFF. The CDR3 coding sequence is TGCAGTGCTAGTCCTACAGGGTACAATGAGCAGTTCTTC.

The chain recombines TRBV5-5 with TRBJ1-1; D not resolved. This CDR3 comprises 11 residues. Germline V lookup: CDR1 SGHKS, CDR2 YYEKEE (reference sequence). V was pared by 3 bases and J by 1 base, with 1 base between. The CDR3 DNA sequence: TGTGCCAGCAGCTGGAACACTGAAGCTTTCTTT. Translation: CASSWNTEAFF.

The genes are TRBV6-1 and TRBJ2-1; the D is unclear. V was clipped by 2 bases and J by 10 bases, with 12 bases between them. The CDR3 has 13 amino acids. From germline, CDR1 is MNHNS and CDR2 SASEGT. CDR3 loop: CASSEFGYREQFF. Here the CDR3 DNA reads TGTGCCAGCAGTGAATTTGGGTACAGAGAGCAGTTCTTC.

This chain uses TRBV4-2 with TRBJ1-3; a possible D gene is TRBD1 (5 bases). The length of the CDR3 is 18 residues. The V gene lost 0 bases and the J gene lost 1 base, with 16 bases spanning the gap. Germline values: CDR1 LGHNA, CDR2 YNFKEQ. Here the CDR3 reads CASSQEPLGGESGNTIYF. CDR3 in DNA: TGTGCCAGCAGCCAAGAGCCCCTCGGGGGGGAATCTGGAAACACCATATATTTT.

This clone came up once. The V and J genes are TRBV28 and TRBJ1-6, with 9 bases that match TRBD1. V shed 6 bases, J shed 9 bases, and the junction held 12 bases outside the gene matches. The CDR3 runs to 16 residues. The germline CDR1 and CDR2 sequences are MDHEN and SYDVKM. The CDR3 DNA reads TGTGCCAGCAGCCTCCTGGGGGGGACAGGGTTTTCACCCCTCCACTTT. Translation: CASSLLGGTGFSPLHF. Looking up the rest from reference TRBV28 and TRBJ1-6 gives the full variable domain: DVKVTQSSRYLVKRTGEKVFLECVQDMDHENMFWYRQDPGLGLRLIYFSYDVKMKEKGDIPEGYSVSREKKERFSLILESASTNQTSMYLCASSLLGGTGFSPLHFGNGTRLTVT.

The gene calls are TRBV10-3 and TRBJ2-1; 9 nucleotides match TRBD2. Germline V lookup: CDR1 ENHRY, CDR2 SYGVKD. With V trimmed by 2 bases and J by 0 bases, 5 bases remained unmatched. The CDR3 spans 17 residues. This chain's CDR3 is CAISEAPSGTSYNEQFF. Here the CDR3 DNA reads TGTGCCATCAGTGAGGCGCCTAGCGGGACCTCCTACAATGAGCAGTTCTTC.